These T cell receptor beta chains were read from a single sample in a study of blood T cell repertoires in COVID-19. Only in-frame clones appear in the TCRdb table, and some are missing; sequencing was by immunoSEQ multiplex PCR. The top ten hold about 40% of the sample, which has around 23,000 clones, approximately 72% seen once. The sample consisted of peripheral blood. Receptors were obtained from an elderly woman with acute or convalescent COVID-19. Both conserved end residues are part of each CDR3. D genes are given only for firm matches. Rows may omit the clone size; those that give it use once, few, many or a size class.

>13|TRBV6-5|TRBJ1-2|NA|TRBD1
CASSLQGGYGYTF
TGTGCCAGCAGTCTACAGGGGGGGTATGGCTACACCTTC
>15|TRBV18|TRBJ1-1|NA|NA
CASSRQQGVGGEAFF
TGTGCCAGCTCGCGGCAACAGGGTGTGGGCGGAGAAGCTTTCTTT
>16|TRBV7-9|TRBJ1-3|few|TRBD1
CASSDDRGLSGNTIYF
TGTGCCAGCAGCGACGACAGGGGTCTTTCTGGAAACACCATATATTTT
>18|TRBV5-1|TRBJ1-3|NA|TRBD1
CASSPGQGALRSGNTIYF
TGCGCCAGCAGCCCTGGACAGGGGGCTCTTCGCTCTGGAAACACCATATATTTT
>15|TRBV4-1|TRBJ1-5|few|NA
CASSSQDISNQPQHF
TGCGCCAGCAGCTCCCAGGACATTAGCAATCAGCCCCAGCATTTT
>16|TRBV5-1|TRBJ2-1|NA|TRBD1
CASSSGTGGPYNEQFF
TGCGCCAGCAGCTCTGGGACAGGGGGGCCCTACAATGAGCAGTTCTTC
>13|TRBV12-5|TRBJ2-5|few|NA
CASGFGRQETQYF
TGTGCTAGTGGTTTTGGCAGACAAGAGACCCAGTACTTC
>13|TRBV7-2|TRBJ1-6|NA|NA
CASSPDTGSPLHF
TGTGCCAGCAGCCCTGACACAGGTTCACCCCTCCACTTT
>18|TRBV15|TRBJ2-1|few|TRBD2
CATSRGGLAGTTYNEQFF
TGTGCCACCAGCAGAGGGGGACTAGCGGGGACAACCTACAATGAGCAGTTCTTC
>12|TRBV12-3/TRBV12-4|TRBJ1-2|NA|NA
CASRPEAFRYTF
TGTGCCAGCAGGCCCGAAGCCTTCCGCTACACCTTC